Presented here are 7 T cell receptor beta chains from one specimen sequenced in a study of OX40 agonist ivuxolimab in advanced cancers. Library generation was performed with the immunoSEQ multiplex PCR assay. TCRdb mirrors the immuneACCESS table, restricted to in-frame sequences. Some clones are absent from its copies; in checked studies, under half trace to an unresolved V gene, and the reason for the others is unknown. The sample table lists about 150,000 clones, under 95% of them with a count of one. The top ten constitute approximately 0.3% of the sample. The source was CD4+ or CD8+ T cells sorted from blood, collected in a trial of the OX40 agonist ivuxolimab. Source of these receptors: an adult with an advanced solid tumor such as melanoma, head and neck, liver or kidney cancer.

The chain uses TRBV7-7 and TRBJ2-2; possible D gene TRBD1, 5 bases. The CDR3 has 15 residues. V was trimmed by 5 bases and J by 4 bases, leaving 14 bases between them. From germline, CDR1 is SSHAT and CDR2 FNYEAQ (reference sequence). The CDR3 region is CASSRQSPFTGELFF. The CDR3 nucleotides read TGTGCCAGCAGCCGACAGAGCCCATTCACCGGGGAGCTGTTTTTT.

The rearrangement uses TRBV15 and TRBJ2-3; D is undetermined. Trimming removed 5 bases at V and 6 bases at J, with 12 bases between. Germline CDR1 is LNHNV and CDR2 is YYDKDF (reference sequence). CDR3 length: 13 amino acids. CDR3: CATSPRTWDTQYF. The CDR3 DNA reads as TGTGCCACCAGCCCCCGCACGTGGGATACGCAGTATTTT.

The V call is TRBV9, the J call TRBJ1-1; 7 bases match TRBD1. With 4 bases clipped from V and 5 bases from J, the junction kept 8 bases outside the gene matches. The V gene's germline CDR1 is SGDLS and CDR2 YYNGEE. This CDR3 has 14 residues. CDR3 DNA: TGTGCCAGCAGCCTTAGGACAGGAGGGACTGAAGCTTTCTTT. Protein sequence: CASSLRTGGTEAFF. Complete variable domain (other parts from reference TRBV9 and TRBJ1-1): DSGVTQTPKHLITATGQRVTLRCSPRSGDLSVYWYQQSLDQGLQFLIQYYNGEERAKGNILERFSAQQFPDLHSELNLSSLELGDSALYFCASSLRTGGTEAFFGQGTRLTVV.

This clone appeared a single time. CDR3 DNA: TGTGCCAGCAGCTTTGACTCAAGCACTGAAGCTTTCTTT. It is translated as CASSFDSSTEAFF. The chain links TRBV7-7 to TRBJ1-1; no firm D call. Germline V gene sequence: CDR1 SSHAT, CDR2 FNYEAQ (reference sequence). Trimming took 3 bases from V and 4 from J, leaving 9 bases between them. The CDR3 totals 13 residues.

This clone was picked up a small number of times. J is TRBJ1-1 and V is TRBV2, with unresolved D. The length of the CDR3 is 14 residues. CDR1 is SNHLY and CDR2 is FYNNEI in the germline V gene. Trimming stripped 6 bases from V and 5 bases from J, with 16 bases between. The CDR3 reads CASRWEGFETEAFF. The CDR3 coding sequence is TGTGCCAGCAGATGGGAGGGATTTGAGACTGAAGCTTTCTTT.

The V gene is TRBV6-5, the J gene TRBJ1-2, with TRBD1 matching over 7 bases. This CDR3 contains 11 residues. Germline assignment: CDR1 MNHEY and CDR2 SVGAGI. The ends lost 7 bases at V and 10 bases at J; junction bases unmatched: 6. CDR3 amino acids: CASTGGTHYTF. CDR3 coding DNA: TGTGCCAGCACAGGGGGGACACACTACACCTTC.

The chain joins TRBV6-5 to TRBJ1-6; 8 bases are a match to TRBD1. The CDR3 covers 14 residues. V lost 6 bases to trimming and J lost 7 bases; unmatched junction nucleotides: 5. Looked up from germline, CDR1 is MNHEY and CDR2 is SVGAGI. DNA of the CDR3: TGTGCCAGCAGCCGGGACAGGCTAAATTCACCCCTCCACTTT. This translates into CASSRDRLNSPLHF.